This record concerns one TCR beta chain sequence. Its antigen is undetermined. Next came a second PCR, run for about 6 to 12 cycles, which used a sample-barcoded 5' primer along with a J-beta primer mix. All cDNA molecules were each tagged by a template-switch adaptor with 12 random nucleotides. One entry per CDR3 protein results from TCRdb running MiXCR on the 5' RACE reads. Of 780,000 or so distinct CDR3 sequences in the sample, roughly 50% were seen once. This record comes from a study of blood T cells in healthy people across ages. Overall study findings and caveats: Estimates drawn from one million T cells were deemed to understate diversity.

The V and J ends lost 6 bases and 2 bases respectively, with 17 bases between them. Per germline, CDR1 SQVTM and CDR2 ANQGSEA. The CDR3 is 15 residues long. The sample consisted of blood. This clonotype was obtained from a man aged 40-49 years in good health. The rearrangement links TRBV29-1 to TRBJ2-1; weak D call: TRBD2 (5 bases). The CDR3 reads CSVAPRGRTYNEQFF. DNA of the CDR3: TGCAGCGTCGCCCCTCGTGGGAGAACCTACAATGAGCAGTTCTTC.